The 28 T cell receptor beta chains reported below all come from one sample, sequenced in a study of blood T cell repertoires in COVID-19. Here immunoSEQ multiplex PCR was the method, and the copy in TCRdb shows in-frame clones only, minus some. The profile shows some 170,000 clones, about 90% of them singletons. The sample was PBMCs or T cells enriched from blood (not recorded which). The receptor source for this set is a human donor with acute COVID-19. The donor label of this sample is uncertain.

This chain joins TRBV6-4 and TRBJ1-1, with unresolved D. Trimming took off 7 bases at V and 1 base at J, with 10 bases between the two ends. Looked up from germline, CDR1 is MRHNA and CDR2 is SNTAGT. The CDR3 length is 13 residues. The DNA for the CDR3 is TGTGCCAGCAAGAGGGATTCGAACACTGAAGCTTTCTTT. Encoded protein: CASKRDSNTEAFF.

This clone was picked up one time. CDR3: CAGDRGGYEQYF. As DNA, the CDR3 is TGTGCCGGGGACAGGGGGGGCTACGAGCAGTACTTC. The chain recombines TRBV2 with TRBJ2-7, with 11 bases that match TRBD1. The ends lost 11 bases at V and 3 bases at J; junction bases unmatched: 3. The CDR3 length is 12 residues. CDR1 is SNHLY and CDR2 is FYNNEI in the germline V gene.

V usage is TRBV7-8 and J usage is TRBJ1-6; no clear D gene. CDR1 is SGHVS, CDR2 FQNEAQ, per germline. This CDR3 contains 16 residues. Trimming shortened V by 5 bases and J by 4 bases, and 15 bases separated the two germline ends. Written as DNA, the CDR3 is TGTGCCAGCAGCCATTTGTCCCAAATTTATAATTCACCCCTCCACTTT. Translating gives CASSHLSQIYNSPLHF.

This clone was found once. This chain uses TRBV28 with TRBJ2-5; 10 bases fit TRBD1. In germline, CDR1 is MDHEN, CDR2 SYDVKM. With V trimmed by 6 bases and J by 5 bases, 12 bases remained unmatched. The CDR3 is made up of 16 amino acids. For the CDR3, the DNA is TGTGCCAGCAGCCCCGGGACAGGGGTTTTTAGGGAGACCCAGTACTTC. This codes for CASSPGTGVFRETQYF.

This sequence joins TRBV27 and TRBJ2-1, with 9 bases identical to TRBD2. CDR1 is MNHEY and CDR2 is SMNVEV in the germline V gene (reference sequence). Germline trimming cut 1 base from V and 0 bases from J; bases unmatched to any gene: 10. The CDR3 covers 19 residues. The CDR3 loop is CASSLYQRGVQNSYNEQFF. The CDR3 DNA follows: TGTGCCAGCAGTTTATACCAGCGGGGGGTACAAAACTCCTACAATGAGCAGTTCTTC.

V usage is TRBV4-2 and J usage is TRBJ1-2; D is uncertain. V gave up 0 bases and J gave up 3 bases, with 11 bases separating them. Germline values: CDR1 LGHNA, CDR2 YNFKEQ. This CDR3 is built from 15 residues. The CDR3: CASSQEGGGDYGYTF. The DNA of the CDR3 is TGTGCCAGCAGCCAAGAGGGAGGTGGGGACTATGGCTACACCTTC.

The chain recombines TRBV19 with TRBJ1-5; 8 positions agree with TRBD1. Germline V CDR1 and CDR2: LNHDA, SQIVND (reference sequence). The CDR3 has 16 residues. Trimming cost V 3 bases and J 4 bases; bases outside gene matches: 8. The CDR3 bases are TGTGCCAGTAGTATTGAATTGACAGGGGCTAATCAGCCCCAGCATTTT. Residues: CASSIELTGANQPQHF.

The V and J genes are TRBV4-1 and TRBJ2-3; D is possibly TRBD2 (5 bases). CDR1 and CDR2 (germline): MGHRA, YSYEKL. CDR3 length: 17 amino acids. V was cut by 0 bases and J by 5 bases, with 18 bases left in between. The CDR3: CASSQDWERPSGDTQYF. The CDR3, as DNA: TGCGCCAGCAGCCAAGATTGGGAGCGACCGTCCGGAGATACGCAGTATTTT.

The chain carries TRBV4-2 and TRBJ2-1; maybe TRBD1 (6 bases). This CDR3 has 15 residues. CDR1 and CDR2 (germline): LGHNA, YNFKEQ. The V and J ends lost 1 base and 8 bases respectively, with 15 bases between them. The CDR3 region has the DNA TGTGCCAGCAGCCAAGTAACAGGGAGAGTGCATGAGCAGTTCTTC. Translation: CASSQVTGRVHEQFF.

This clone showed up just a few times. The gene calls are TRBV20-1 and TRBJ1-2; D is unclear. The CDR3 is made up of 11 amino acids. CDR1 DFQATT and CDR2 SNEGSKA come from the germline V gene (reference sequence). The V and J ends lost 3 bases and 8 bases respectively, with 10 bases between them. The CDR3 region has the DNA TGCAGTGCTAGTAAGGGCGGGGGCTACACCTTC. Translating gives CSASKGGGYTF.

The rearrangement links TRBV19 to TRBJ1-1; D gene unclear. There are 10 residues in the CDR3. Germline V gene sequence: CDR1 LNHDA, CDR2 SQIVND (reference sequence). V shed 10 bases and J shed 10 bases, with 13 bases lying between them. Written as DNA, the CDR3 is TGTGCCAAGATGACATCTGGAGCTTTCTTT. Translation: CAKMTSGAFF.

The CDR3 DNA is TGCAGTGCTAGATTATGGCGGGAGCAGTACTTC. Protein: CSARLWREQYF. The chain combines TRBV20-1 with TRBJ2-7, with D hard to call. CDR1 and CDR2 from the germline V gene are DFQATT and SNEGSKA (reference sequence). The CDR3 spans 11 residues. The V end was cut by 2 bases, the J end by 7 bases, with 9 bases between.

The chain employs TRBV5-1 and TRBJ2-7; D gene unclear. Trimming took off 0 bases at V and 0 bases at J, with 16 bases between the two ends. CDR1 and CDR2 (germline): SGHRS, YFSETQ. The CDR3 sequence is 17 residues long. The CDR3 region has the DNA TGCGCCAGCAGCTTGGTGCGGATGGCCCCCGACTCCTACGAGCAGTACTTC. Protein sequence: CASSLVRMAPDSYEQYF.

The chain couples TRBV7-9 to TRBJ1-6; no reliable D call. V lost 2 bases, J lost 7 bases, and 3 bases lay in between. The CDR3 length is 12 residues. Germline values: CDR1 SEHNR, CDR2 FQNEAQ (reference sequence). CDR3 nucleotide sequence: TGTGCCAGCAGCTTAAGCAATTCACCCCTCCACTTT. This encodes CASSLSNSPLHF.

The rearrangement joins TRBV7-3 to TRBJ1-1; D unclear. This CDR3 has 13 amino acids. CDR1 is SGHTA, CDR2 FQGTGA, per germline. Trimming removed 5 bases from V and 5 bases from J, with 12 bases in between. This chain's CDR3 is CASSPTRGTEAFF. CDR3 nucleotides: TGTGCCAGCAGCCCGACCCGGGGAACTGAAGCTTTCTTT.

This clone came up a few times. The chain is built from TRBV19 and TRBJ1-5; D is uncertain. V was trimmed by 9 bases and J by 2 bases, leaving 8 bases between them. Per the germline V gene, CDR1 is LNHDA and CDR2 is SQIVND (reference sequence). This CDR3 comprises 12 residues. The CDR3 DNA reads as TGTGCCAGCCGTACGGGCAATCAGCCCCAGCATTTT. Amino acid sequence: CASRTGNQPQHF.

The gene calls are TRBV5-1 and TRBJ1-5; D possibly corresponds to TRBD1 (5 bases). The CDR3 consists of 14 residues. CDR1 is SGHRS, CDR2 YFSETQ, per germline. Between the trimmed V and J ends, which lost 4 bases and 2 bases, there was a span of 10 bases. In DNA, the CDR3 is TGCGCCAGCAGCCAGGGAGGGGGCAATCAGCCCCAGCATTTT. This codes for CASSQGGGNQPQHF.

J is TRBJ1-2 and V is TRBV29-1; D is uncertain. V was shortened by 7 bases and J by 5 bases, with 14 bases between the two germline ends. CDR3 length: 12 residues. CDR1 and CDR2 from the germline V gene are SQVTM and ANQGSEA. Here the CDR3 DNA reads TGCAGCGCTATGACCGACGGGTATGGCTACACCTTC. Translating gives CSAMTDGYGYTF.

The chain is built from TRBV25-1 and TRBJ1-6; 7 bases agree with TRBD1. V lost 6 bases and J lost 9; bases outside the gene matches: 17. The germline V gene has CDR1 MGHDK and CDR2 SYGVNS. This CDR3 has 17 residues. The chain's CDR3 is CASRPRQGTSYGSPLHF. Here the CDR3 DNA reads TGTGCCAGCAGGCCACGACAGGGTACCTCCTATGGTTCACCCCTCCACTTT.

The V gene is TRBV5-6, the J gene TRBJ1-1; TRBD1 agrees at 9 bases. V was clipped by 3 bases and J by 5 bases; unmatched bases: 5. There are 14 residues in the CDR3. CDR1 and CDR2 (germline): SGHDT, YYEEEE. CDR3 sequence reads: CASSSGTGRTEAFF. The CDR3 DNA reads TGTGCCAGCAGCTCCGGGACAGGGAGGACTGAAGCTTTCTTT.

The chain has TRBV7-2 and TRBJ2-5; D remains unclear. Germline V gives CDR1 SGHTA, CDR2 FQGNSA. CDR3 length: 15 amino acids. The V and J ends lost 1 base and 5 bases respectively, with 14 bases between them. The CDR3 DNA follows: TGTGCCAGCAGCTTAGGTGCCACCGCGGTCGAGACCCAGTACTTC. Its protein is CASSLGATAVETQYF.

The chain carries TRBV18 and TRBJ2-1, with 9 bases identical to TRBD2. The CDR3 is made up of 18 amino acids. The V segment lost 0 bases and the J segment 7 bases; nucleotides outside the gene matches: 13. Germline values: CDR1 KGHSH, CDR2 LQKENI. CDR3 nucleotides: TGTGCCAGCTCACCACCTTATGGTAGCGGGGGCTCTGGGAATGAGCAGTTCTTC. Translating gives CASSPPYGSGGSGNEQFF.

In its sample, this clone was seen once. V gene TRBV11-2 combines with J gene TRBJ2-5; 8 nucleotides align to TRBD2. V lost 2 bases and J lost 7; bases outside the gene matches: 9. The CDR3 extends over 15 amino acids. Germline CDR1 reads SGHAT; CDR2 reads FQNNGV. CDR3 loop: CASSLWSGGAGTQYF. Written as DNA, the CDR3 is TGTGCCAGCAGCTTATGGTCCGGGGGGGCCGGGACCCAGTACTTC.

This chain uses TRBV27 with TRBJ2-3, with TRBD2 as a possible D gene (6 bases). Germline V lookup: CDR1 MNHEY, CDR2 SMNVEV (reference sequence). V lost 7 bases and J lost 2, with 16 bases in between. The CDR3 is made up of 15 amino acids. The CDR3 protein is CASTLDGGYTDTQYF. The CDR3 DNA is TGTGCCAGCACTTTGGACGGGGGATACACAGATACGCAGTATTTT.

The rearrangement links TRBV30 to TRBJ2-5, with TRBD1 matching 10 bases. After removal of 1 base from V and 2 bases from J, the junction contained 7 bases not matched to a gene. Germline lookup yields CDR1 GTSNPN and CDR2 SVGIG (reference sequence). The CDR3 runs 16 residues. The CDR3 bases are TGTGCCTGGAGTGGCCAGGGACAGGGGTTGCAAGAGACCCAGTACTTC. It translates to CAWSGQGQGLQETQYF.

This chain connects TRBV15 to TRBJ1-1; TRBD1 matches at 7 bases. The CDR3 is 15 amino acids. With 3 bases clipped from V and 2 bases from J, the junction kept 6 bases outside the gene matches. Germline V gene data show CDR1 as LNHNV and CDR2 as YYDKDF (reference sequence). CDR3 sequence (DNA): TGTGCCACCAGCAGGAGGACAGGAGGAAACACTGAAGCTTTCTTT. Translating it yields CATSRRTGGNTEAFF. The whole variable domain, filled in from reference TRBV15 and TRBJ1-1, reads DAMVIQNPRYQVTQFGKPVTLSCSQTLNHNVMYWYQQKSSQAPKLLFHYYDKDFNNEADTPDNFQSRRPNTSFCFLDIRSPGLGDTAMYLCATSRRTGGNTEAFFGQGTRLTVV.

The chain combines TRBV29-1 with TRBJ2-1; 10 nucleotides agree with TRBD2. The V gene end was trimmed by 2 bases and the J gene end by 5 bases; junction bases not matched to a gene: 3. In germline, CDR1 is SQVTM, CDR2 ANQGSEA. This CDR3 has 14 amino acids. CDR3 in amino acids: CSVEIAGGNNEQFF. The CDR3 DNA is TGCAGCGTTGAAATAGCGGGGGGCAACAATGAGCAGTTCTTC.

This chain links TRBV7-6 with TRBJ1-6; tentatively, D is TRBD1 (5 bases). This CDR3 is built from 14 residues. Germline CDR1 reads SGHVS; CDR2 reads FNYEAQ. V dropped 5 bases and J dropped 10 bases, with 15 bases sitting between them. The CDR3 nucleotides are TGTGCCAGCAGCCTCCGACAGCAGGAATCACCCCTCCACTTT. Protein sequence: CASSLRQQESPLHF.